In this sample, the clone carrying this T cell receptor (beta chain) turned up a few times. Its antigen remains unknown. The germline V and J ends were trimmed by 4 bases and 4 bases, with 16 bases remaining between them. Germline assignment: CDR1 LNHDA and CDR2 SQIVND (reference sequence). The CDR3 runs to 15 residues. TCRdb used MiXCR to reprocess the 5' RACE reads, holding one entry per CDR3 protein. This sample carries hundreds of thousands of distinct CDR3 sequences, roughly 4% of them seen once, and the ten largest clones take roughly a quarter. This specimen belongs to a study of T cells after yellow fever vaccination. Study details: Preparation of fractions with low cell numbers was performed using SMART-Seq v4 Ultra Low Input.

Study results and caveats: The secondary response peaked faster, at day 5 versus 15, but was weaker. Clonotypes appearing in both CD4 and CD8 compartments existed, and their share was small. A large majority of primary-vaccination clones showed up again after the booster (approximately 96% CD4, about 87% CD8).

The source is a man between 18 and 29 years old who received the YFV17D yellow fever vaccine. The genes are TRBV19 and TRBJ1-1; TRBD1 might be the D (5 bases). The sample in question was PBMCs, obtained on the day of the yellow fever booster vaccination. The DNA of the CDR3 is TGTGCCAGTAGTAAGGCTGCCGGGGGAACCACTGAAGCTTTCTTT. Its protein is CASSKAAGGTTEAFF.